The 9 T cell receptor beta chains below come from one sample, sequenced in a study of blood T cell repertoires in COVID-19 (dated by TCRdb to about 2020). Library creation used the immunoSEQ multiplex PCR assay. Sourced from immuneACCESS, this table was stored by TCRdb with only in-frame sequences that have V and J called. A share of the clones is absent; for the studies checked, an unresolved V gene accounts for under half, and the remainder has no known explanation. In all, the sample holds some 120,000 clones, and around 90% of those were seen once. The ten largest clones capture around 4.6% of the sample. Material for sequencing was peripheral blood. The receptor source for this set is a man aged 55 to 70 with COVID-19, enrolled during active disease.

The chain recombines TRBV5-4 with TRBJ2-1; unclear D gene. This CDR3 contains 13 residues. Germline CDR1 SGHNT, CDR2 YYREEE (reference sequence). Trimming pared 0 bases from V and 4 bases from J, leaving 5 bases between. CDR3 sequence reads: CASSLGTYNEQFF. The CDR3 DNA sequence: TGTGCCAGCAGCTTGGGCACTTACAATGAGCAGTTCTTC.

The V gene is TRBV19, the J gene TRBJ2-1; tentatively, D is TRBD2 (6 bases). Germline V lookup: CDR1 LNHDA, CDR2 SQIVND (reference sequence). CDR3 length: 15 residues. Between the trimmed V and J ends, which lost 3 bases and 8 bases, there was a span of 17 bases. CDR3 region: CASSILAPKHDEQFF. CDR3 coding DNA: TGTGCCAGTAGTATCCTAGCGCCAAAGCACGATGAGCAGTTCTTC.

This clone was seen once. The rearrangement uses TRBV6-4 and TRBJ1-2; D is undetermined. CDR3 length: 14 residues. Trimming removed 2 bases from V and 4 bases from J, with 11 bases in between. The germline V gene has CDR1 MRHNA and CDR2 SNTAGT. In DNA form, the CDR3 reads TGTGCCAGCAGTGACGAGATACGGGGCTATGGCTACACCTTC. Its translation: CASSDEIRGYGYTF.

This rearrangement joins TRBV30 to TRBJ2-5; TRBD2 matches 9 bases. Losses at the gene ends were 4 bases for V and 4 bases for J; bases not matched to a gene: 4. CDR3 length: 13 residues. Germline loops: CDR1 GTSNPN, CDR2 SVGIG (reference sequence). CDR3 region: CAWNAGGPETQYF. The CDR3 DNA is TGTGCCTGGAACGCGGGAGGGCCAGAGACCCAGTACTTC.

The chain combines TRBV18 with TRBJ2-4, with 7 bases lining up with TRBD2. V trimming: 5 bases; J trimming: 0 bases; junction bases outside the gene matches: 7. CDR3 length: 16 residues. Germline V gene sequence: CDR1 KGHSH, CDR2 LQKENI. The CDR3 region is CASSALREVAKNIQYF. The CDR3 DNA is TGTGCCAGCTCAGCGCTCCGGGAGGTAGCCAAAAACATTCAGTACTTC.

Only one count was recorded for this clone. V and J are TRBV6-1 and TRBJ1-4, with 9 bases aligning to TRBD1. With 3 bases clipped from V and 8 bases from J, the junction kept 1 base outside the gene matches. CDR1 is MNHNS, CDR2 SASEGT, per germline. The CDR3 spans 13 residues. CDR3 in amino acids: CASSEGTGEKLFF. CDR3 coding DNA: TGTGCCAGCAGTGAGGGGACAGGGGAAAAACTGTTTTTT.

This chain joins TRBV7-3 and TRBJ2-1, with D perhaps TRBD2 (6 bases). Trimming took off 2 bases at V and 4 bases at J, with 15 bases between the two ends. Germline CDR1 SGHTA, CDR2 FQGTGA. There are 16 residues in the CDR3. Here the CDR3 DNA reads TGTGCCAGCAGCTTATCCGGAATAGCGGCGTACAATGAGCAGTTCTTC. Translating it yields CASSLSGIAAYNEQFF.

CDR3 DNA sequence: TGCGCCAGCAGCTGGCAGACAGGGGGGACAGATACGCAGTATTTT. This codes for CASSWQTGGTDTQYF. The chain links TRBV5-1 to TRBJ2-3; 9 bases are shared with TRBD1. V lost 3 bases, J lost 3 bases, and 5 bases stayed unmatched. Per the germline V gene, CDR1 is SGHRS and CDR2 is YFSETQ. This CDR3 spans 15 amino acids.

This chain joins TRBV9 and TRBJ2-1, with 13 bases lining up with TRBD2. This CDR3 region has 21 residues. Germline V lookup: CDR1 SGDLS, CDR2 YYNGEE. Unmatched junction bases numbered 21, after V lost 0 bases and J lost 9 bases. The CDR3 sequence: CASSVGDPGLAGWSQNGEQFF. The CDR3 coding sequence is TGTGCCAGCAGCGTAGGGGATCCGGGACTAGCGGGATGGTCCCAGAACGGTGAGCAGTTCTTC.